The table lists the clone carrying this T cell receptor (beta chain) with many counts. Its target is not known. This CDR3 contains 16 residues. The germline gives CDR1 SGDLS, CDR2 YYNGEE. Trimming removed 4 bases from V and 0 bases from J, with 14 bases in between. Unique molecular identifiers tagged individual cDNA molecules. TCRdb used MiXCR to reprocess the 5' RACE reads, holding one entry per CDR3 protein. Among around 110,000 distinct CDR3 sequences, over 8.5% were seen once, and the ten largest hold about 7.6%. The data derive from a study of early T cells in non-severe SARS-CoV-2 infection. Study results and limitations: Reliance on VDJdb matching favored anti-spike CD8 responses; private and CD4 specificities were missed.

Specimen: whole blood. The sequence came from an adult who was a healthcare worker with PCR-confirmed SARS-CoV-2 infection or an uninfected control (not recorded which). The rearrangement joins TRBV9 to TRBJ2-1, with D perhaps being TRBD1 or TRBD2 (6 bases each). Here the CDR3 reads CASSPEGGSSYNEQFF. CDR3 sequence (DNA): TGTGCCAGCAGCCCTGAAGGGGGGAGCTCCTACAATGAGCAGTTCTTC.